The source of this TCR beta chain is a study of blood T cells in healthy people across ages. General study findings and limits: Significant beta diversity loss was already apparent by age approximately 40, declining roughly linearly. No one knew whether donors had CMV, which possibly confounded expanded clonotype changes.

The extraction recovered at least 6 micrograms of total RNA per sample. As regards this clonotype: What it binds is unknown.

In germline, CDR1 is SGDLS, CDR2 YYNGEE. The CDR3 contains 15 residues. V gave up 1 base and J gave up 4 bases; unmatched junction bases: 4. PCR was performed a second time for roughly 6 to 12 cycles using a sample-barcoded 5' primer and a J-beta primer mix. From the 5' RACE reads, TCRdb called clonotypes with MiXCR, one entry per CDR3 protein. Of roughly 730,000 distinct CDR3 sequences detected, roughly three fifths appear once; the ten largest clones hold 25% to 30%. The chain joins TRBV9 to TRBJ2-1; 8 nucleotides agree with TRBD1. Sample: blood. This TCR was recovered from a man aged 40-49 years in good health. DNA for the CDR3: TGTGCCAGCAGCGTACAGGGGGCGTCGTACAATGAGCAGTTCTTC. This codes for CASSVQGASYNEQFF.